The source of this T cell receptor (beta chain) is a study of CD8 T cells in ankylosing spondylitis. General study results and limits: Disease-linked clones, CD8+, were relatively rare in peripheral blood.

TCRdb reprocessed the 5' RACE reads via MiXCR and lists one record per CDR3 protein. The sample lists over 20,000 distinct CDR3 sequences, less than 20% occurring once. Germline CDR1 reads MNHEY; CDR2 reads SMNVEV (reference sequence). V lost 5 bases to trimming and J lost 0 bases, with 7 bases between them. This CDR3 has 14 residues. In the case of this clonotype: Its antigen is not known.

The chain is built from TRBV27 and TRBJ2-2, with D possibly TRBD1 on 5 matching bases. The TCR sequence derives from a male donor with ankylosing spondylitis or in good health (not recorded which). Sequenced material: blood. CDR3 amino acids: CASSRTPNTGELFF. The CDR3 DNA reads as TGTGCCAGCAGTCGGACACCGAACACCGGGGAGCTGTTTTTT.